These 17 T cell receptor beta chains came from one sample sequenced in a study of blood T cell repertoires in COVID-19. Sequenced by immunoSEQ multiplex PCR; TCRdb stores in-frame clones only, minus some. The table shows 180,000 or so clones, with about 80% occurring only once. Sequencing was done on a sample of PBMCs or T cells enriched from blood (not recorded which). These receptors all come from a man in his fifties who had recovered from COVID-19.

The J gene is TRBJ2-7, the V gene TRBV28; unclear D gene. CDR3 length: 12 amino acids. Trimming left V 4 bases short and J 5 bases short, with 9 bases between. Germline CDR1 MDHEN, CDR2 SYDVKM. The CDR3 spells CASSWSSDEQYF. CDR3 nucleotides: TGTGCCAGCAGTTGGTCCTCGGACGAGCAGTACTTC.

J is TRBJ2-3 and V is TRBV7-9; D is unresolved. The CDR3 has 13 residues. V dropped 5 bases and J dropped 0 bases, with 6 bases sitting between them. Germline-derived CDR1 and CDR2 are SEHNR and FQNEAQ (reference sequence). The CDR3 bases are TGTGCCAGCAGCCCTATGAGCACAGATACGCAGTATTTT. Protein product: CASSPMSTDTQYF.

The chain couples TRBV7-8 to TRBJ2-7; D is perhaps TRBD2 (6 bases). CDR1 is SGHVS and CDR2 is FQNEAQ in the germline V gene. This CDR3 spans 14 amino acids. Deletions cut 5 bases from V and 3 bases from J, with 14 bases between. As DNA, the CDR3 is TGTGCCAGCAGCCCCTATACGGGGGACTACGAGCAGTACTTC. Amino acids: CASSPYTGDYEQYF.

This clone showed up just a few times. Distinct nucleotide sequences in the sample also encode this CDR3. The chain recombines TRBV19 with TRBJ2-1, with 10 bases aligning to TRBD2. J gave up 0 bases and V 1 base, and 3 bases lay outside the gene matches. The CDR3 totals 17 residues. The germline V gene has CDR1 LNHDA and CDR2 SQIVND (reference sequence). CDR3 in DNA: TGTGCCAGTAGTATAGGGGCTAGCGGGAGCTCCTACAATGAGCAGTTCTTC. Its translation: CASSIGASGSSYNEQFF. Full variable domain (missing parts from reference TRBV19 and TRBJ2-1): DGGITQSPKYLFRKEGQNVTLSCEQNLNHDAMYWYRQDPGQGLRLIYYSQIVNDFQKGDIAEGYSVSREKKESFPLTVTSAQKNPTAFYLCASSIGASGSSYNEQFFGPGTRLTVL.

The rearrangement uses TRBV6-1 and TRBJ2-7; 10 positions match TRBD2. The CDR3 is 12 amino acids. The V segment lost 1 base and the J segment 12 bases; nucleotides outside the gene matches: 3. Germline-derived CDR1 and CDR2 are MNHNS and SASEGT. The chain's CDR3 is CASSEVLAGVYF. The CDR3 DNA is TGTGCCAGCAGTGAAGTCCTAGCGGGAGTGTACTTC.

This chain joins TRBV6-6 and TRBJ1-4, with 8 positions matching TRBD1. V lost 7 bases and J lost 3; bases outside the gene matches: 4. The germline CDR1 and CDR2 sequences are MNHNY and SVGAGI (reference sequence). The CDR3 runs to 14 residues. Here the CDR3 DNA reads TGTGCCAGCACCGAACAGGGGGCTAATGAAAAACTGTTTTTT. Translated: CASTEQGANEKLFF.

The chain employs TRBV29-1 and TRBJ2-2; TRBD1 matches 8 bases. The CDR3 runs to 13 residues. CDR1 SQVTM and CDR2 ANQGSEA come from the germline V gene. Germline trimming cut 4 bases from V and 5 bases from J; bases unmatched to any gene: 3. The CDR3 sequence is CSVGRTGTGELFF. The CDR3 DNA reads TGCAGCGTTGGAAGGACAGGGACCGGGGAGCTGTTTTTT.

The chain recombines TRBV28 with TRBJ2-1; D not resolved. Germline CDR1 reads MDHEN; CDR2 reads SYDVKM. Deletions cut 6 bases from V and 3 bases from J, with 9 bases between. The CDR3 is made up of 13 amino acids. The CDR3 DNA reads as TGTGCCAGCAGGGGCTATAGCTACAATGAGCAGTTCTTC. It yields the protein CASRGYSYNEQFF. Using reference TRBV28 and TRBJ2-1 for the parts outside the CDR3, the full variable domain is DVKVTQSSRYLVKRTGEKVFLECVQDMDHENMFWYRQDPGLGLRLIYFSYDVKMKEKGDIPEGYSVSREKKERFSLILESASTNQTSMYLCASRGYSYNEQFFGPGTRLTVL.

Only one count was recorded for this clone. The V call is TRBV7-8, the J call TRBJ2-7; a weak D match, TRBD2 (6 bases). The V gene's germline CDR1 is SGHVS and CDR2 FQNEAQ. Trimming stripped 5 bases from V and 6 bases from J, with 17 bases between. The length of the CDR3 is 14 residues. The CDR3 region is CASSPIGDSREQYF. The CDR3 DNA is TGTGCCAGCAGCCCGATAGGGGACTCGCGCGAGCAGTACTTC.

This clone was counted between two and nine times. V usage is TRBV6-5 and J usage is TRBJ1-2, with 10 nucleotides matching TRBD1. This CDR3 region has 14 residues. Germline V gene lookup returns CDR1 MNHEY and CDR2 SVGAGI. With 0 bases clipped from V and 8 bases from J, the junction kept 3 bases outside the gene matches. CDR3 residues: CASSYSGQGGGYTF. For the CDR3, the DNA is TGTGCCAGCAGTTACTCTGGACAGGGGGGAGGCTACACCTTC.

This clone appeared once. The chain is built from TRBV7-2 and TRBJ2-2, with D possibly matching TRBD2 (6 bases). Trimming stripped 2 bases from V and 4 bases from J, with 8 bases between. CDR3 length equals 14 residues. Per germline, CDR1 SGHTA and CDR2 FQGNSA. In DNA, the CDR3 is TGTGCCAGCAGCTTACTCGGGGGCACCGGGGAGCTGTTTTTT. Protein sequence: CASSLLGGTGELFF. The full variable domain, with the rest looked up from reference TRBV7-2 and TRBJ2-2, is GAGVSQSPSNKVTEKGKDVELRCDPISGHTALYWYRQSLGQGLEFLIYFQGNSAPDKSGLPSDRFSAERTGGSVSTLTIQRTQQEDSAVYLCASSLLGGTGELFFGEGSRLTVL.

The chain links TRBV10-2 to TRBJ1-2; D is unresolved. Germline CDR1 and CDR2: WSHSY and SAAADI. This CDR3 has 14 amino acids. Trimming removed 5 bases at V and 4 bases at J, with 14 bases between. The CDR3 spells CASSLTQTSYGYTF. The CDR3 nucleotides read TGCGCCAGCAGTCTGACACAAACAAGCTATGGCTACACCTTC.

This clone was recorded once. The J gene is TRBJ1-5, the V gene TRBV2; 7 nucleotides align to TRBD1. The V and J ends lost 7 bases and 2 bases, in that order; junction bases with no gene match: 8. In germline, CDR1 is SNHLY, CDR2 FYNNEI. The CDR3 loop spans 15 amino acids. CDR3 protein: CASKPGGLGNQPQHF. DNA of the CDR3: TGTGCCAGCAAACCAGGGGGTCTAGGCAATCAGCCCCAGCATTTT.

The CDR3 coding sequence is TGCGCCAGCAGTTCGGGGGGGCTTGGGTACGAGCAGTACTTC. Its translation: CASSSGGLGYEQYF. This chain connects TRBV10-2 to TRBJ2-7; 8 bases line up with TRBD2. The J segment lost 4 bases and the V segment lost 5 bases, leaving 7 bases of the junction unmatched. Germline V CDR1 and CDR2: WSHSY, SAAADI. This CDR3 has 14 amino acids.

This clone was counted a single time. The chain combines TRBV2 with TRBJ1-2, with D uncertain. The CDR3 runs to 13 residues. Germline lookup yields CDR1 SNHLY and CDR2 FYNNEI. V was clipped by 3 bases and J by 3 bases, with 8 bases between them. CDR3 DNA: TGTGCCAGCAGTGACGACTCGTACTATGGCTACACCTTC. It yields the protein CASSDDSYYGYTF.

The chain is built from TRBV2 and TRBJ1-1, with 11 bases fitting TRBD1. Unmatched junction bases numbered 12, after V lost 6 bases and J lost 0 bases. CDR1 is SNHLY and CDR2 is FYNNEI in the germline V gene. There are 18 residues in the CDR3. CDR3 residues: CASSDWTGGRRMNTEAFF. CDR3 coding DNA: TGTGCCAGCAGCGACTGGACAGGGGGCAGAAGGATGAACACTGAAGCTTTCTTT.

The chain couples TRBV5-4 to TRBJ1-2, with TRBD1 identical over 7 bases. Trimming removed 3 bases from V and 3 bases from J; junction bases left unmatched: 11. CDR1 and CDR2 from the germline V gene are SGHNT and YYREEE (reference sequence). CDR3 size: 16 residues. The CDR3 loop reads CASSSRRQGGDYGYTF. The DNA for the CDR3 is TGTGCCAGCAGCTCGAGGAGACAGGGTGGCGACTATGGCTACACCTTC.